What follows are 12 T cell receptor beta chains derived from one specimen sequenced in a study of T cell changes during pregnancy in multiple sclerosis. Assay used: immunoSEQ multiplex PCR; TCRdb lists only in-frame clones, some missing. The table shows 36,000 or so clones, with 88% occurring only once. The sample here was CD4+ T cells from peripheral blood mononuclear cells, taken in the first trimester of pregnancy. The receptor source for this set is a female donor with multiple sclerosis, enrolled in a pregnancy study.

In nucleotides, the CDR3 is TGCGCCAGCAGTGAGTCGTTTGGTCCGGGGGGAGGAGAAAAACTGTTTTTT. It encodes CASSESFGPGGGEKLFF. The J gene is TRBJ1-4, the V gene TRBV10-1, with a tentative D call TRBD1 (5 bases). The germline gives CDR1 WNHNN, CDR2 SYGVQD (reference sequence). The CDR3 has 17 residues. The ends were cut back, 0 bases at V and 8 bases at J, with 19 bases in the middle.

CDR3 in amino acids: CALSQGPVSTDTQYF. The CDR3 nucleotides are TGTGCCTTATCTCAGGGGCCAGTTAGTACAGATACGCAGTATTTT. The chain carries TRBV10-3 and TRBJ2-3, with D possibly being TRBD1 (6 bases). The CDR3 is 15 residues long. The germline CDR1 and CDR2 sequences are ENHRY and SYGVKD. V was pared by 11 bases and J by 3 bases, with 21 bases between.

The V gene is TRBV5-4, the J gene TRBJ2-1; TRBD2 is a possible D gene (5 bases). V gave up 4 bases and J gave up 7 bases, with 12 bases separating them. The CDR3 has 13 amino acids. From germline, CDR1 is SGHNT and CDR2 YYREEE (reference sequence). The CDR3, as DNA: TGTGCCAGCAGCCGACCCCCGGGGAATGAGCAGTTCTTC. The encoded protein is CASSRPPGNEQFF.

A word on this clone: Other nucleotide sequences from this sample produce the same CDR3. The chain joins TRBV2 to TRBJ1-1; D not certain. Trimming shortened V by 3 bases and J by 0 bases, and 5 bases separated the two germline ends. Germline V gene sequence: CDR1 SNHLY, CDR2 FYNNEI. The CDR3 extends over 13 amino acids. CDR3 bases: TGTGCCAGCAGTGACCGTGTGAACACTGAAGCTTTCTTT. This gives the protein CASSDRVNTEAFF. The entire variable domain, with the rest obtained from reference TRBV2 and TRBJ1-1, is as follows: EPEVTQTPSHQVTQMGQEVILRCVPISNHLYFYWYRQILGQKVEFLVSFYNNEISEKSEIFDDQFSVERPDGSNFTLKIRSTKLEDSAMYFCASSDRVNTEAFFGQGTRLTVV.

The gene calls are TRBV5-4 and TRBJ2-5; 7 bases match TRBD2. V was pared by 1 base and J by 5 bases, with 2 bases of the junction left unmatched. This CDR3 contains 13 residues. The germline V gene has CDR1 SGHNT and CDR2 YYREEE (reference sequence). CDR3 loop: CASSLLGGETQYF. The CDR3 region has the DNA TGTGCCAGCAGCTTGCTCGGGGGGGAGACCCAGTACTTC.

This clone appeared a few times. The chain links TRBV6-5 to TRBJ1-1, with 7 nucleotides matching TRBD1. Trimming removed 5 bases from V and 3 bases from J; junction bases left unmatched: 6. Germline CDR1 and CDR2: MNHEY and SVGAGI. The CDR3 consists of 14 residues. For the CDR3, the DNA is TGTGCCAGCAGTCTCAGGGGGATGCACACTGAAGCTTTCTTT. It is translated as CASSLRGMHTEAFF.

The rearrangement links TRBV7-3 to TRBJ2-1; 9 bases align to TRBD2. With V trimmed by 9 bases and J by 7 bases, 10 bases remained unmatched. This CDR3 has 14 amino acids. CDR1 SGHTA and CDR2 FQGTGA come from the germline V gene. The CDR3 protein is CASRLAGGPNEQFF. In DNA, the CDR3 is TGTGCCAGTAGATTGGCGGGGGGGCCAAATGAGCAGTTCTTC.

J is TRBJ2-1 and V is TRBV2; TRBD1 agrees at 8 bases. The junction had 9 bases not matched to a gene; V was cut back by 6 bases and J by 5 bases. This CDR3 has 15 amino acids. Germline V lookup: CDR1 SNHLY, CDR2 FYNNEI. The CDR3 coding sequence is TGTGCCAGCAGGAGTGGGACAGGAAAACACAATGAGCAGTTCTTC. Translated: CASRSGTGKHNEQFF. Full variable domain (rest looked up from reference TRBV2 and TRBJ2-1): EPEVTQTPSHQVTQMGQEVILRCVPISNHLYFYWYRQILGQKVEFLVSFYNNEISEKSEIFDDQFSVERPDGSNFTLKIRSTKLEDSAMYFCASRSGTGKHNEQFFGPGTRLTVL.

CDR3 in amino acids: CASSLLQGIKQPQHF. CDR3 sequence (DNA): TGTGCCAGCAGTTTACTACAGGGAATAAAACAGCCCCAGCATTTT. This chain uses TRBV27 with TRBJ1-5, with a weak D call TRBD1 (6 bases). V lost 2 bases, J lost 7 bases, and 15 bases lay in between. The CDR3 sequence is 15 residues long. The germline gives CDR1 MNHEY, CDR2 SMNVEV (reference sequence).

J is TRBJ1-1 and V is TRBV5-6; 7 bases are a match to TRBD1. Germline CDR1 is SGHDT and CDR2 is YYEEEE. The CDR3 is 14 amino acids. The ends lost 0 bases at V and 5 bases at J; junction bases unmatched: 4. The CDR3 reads CASSLDRGPTEAFF. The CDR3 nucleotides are TGTGCCAGCAGCTTGGATAGGGGGCCGACTGAAGCTTTCTTT. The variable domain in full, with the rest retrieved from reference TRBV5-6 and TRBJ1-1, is DAGVTQSPTHLIKTRGQQVTLRCSPKSGHDTVSWYQQALGQGPQFIFQYYEEEERQRGNFPDRFSGHQFPNYSSELNVNALLLGDSALYLCASSLDRGPTEAFFGQGTRLTVV.

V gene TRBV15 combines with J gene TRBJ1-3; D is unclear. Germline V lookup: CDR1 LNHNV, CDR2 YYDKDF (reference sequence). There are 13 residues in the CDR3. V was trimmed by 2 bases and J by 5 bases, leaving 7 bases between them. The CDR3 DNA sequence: TGTGCCACCAGCAGATCCATCCGAAACACCATATATTTT. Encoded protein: CATSRSIRNTIYF.

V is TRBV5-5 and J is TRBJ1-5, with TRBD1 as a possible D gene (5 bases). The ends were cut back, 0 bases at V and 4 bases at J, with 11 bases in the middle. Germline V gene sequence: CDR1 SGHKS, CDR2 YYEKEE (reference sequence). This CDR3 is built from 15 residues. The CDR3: CASSLVGGTNQPQHF. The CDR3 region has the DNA TGTGCCAGCAGCTTGGTGGGGGGGACGAATCAGCCCCAGCATTTT.